Listed below are T cell receptor beta chains from one sample, sequenced in a study of tumor-infiltrating lymphocytes in oesophageal squamous cell carcinoma. TCRdb redid the calling of the PCR reads with MiXCR, one entry per CDR3 protein. The data show some 10,000 distinct CDR3 sequences, with around 56% seen just once and roughly 20% held by the top ten. Sequences were obtained from esophageal tumor tissue. The source of these receptors is a female donor with esophageal squamous cell carcinoma. The CDR3 runs from the conserved cysteine through the conserved F or W. D genes are given only for firm matches. Only some rows state a clone size, as once, few, many or a class for expanded clones.

v_gene: TRBV10-2; abundance: NA; d_gene: TRBD1; j_gene: TRBJ1-1; CDR3nt: TGCGCCACCCAGGGGACAGGGGCAGACACTGAAGCTTTCTTT; CDR3aa: CATQGTGADTEAFF
v_gene: TRBV6-1; abundance: NA; d_gene: NA; j_gene: TRBJ2-1; CDR3nt: TGTGCCAGCAGTGAACTTATGGGCGCACTCTACAATGAGCAGTTCTTC; CDR3aa: CASSELMGALYNEQFF
v_gene: TRBV7-6; abundance: NA; d_gene: TRBD2; j_gene: TRBJ2-3; CDR3nt: TGTGCCAGCAGCTTAGGAGCGGGGTTCACAGATACGCAGTATTTT; CDR3aa: CASSLGAGFTDTQYF
v_gene: TRBV7-6; abundance: NA; d_gene: NA; j_gene: TRBJ1-1; CDR3nt: TGTGCCAGCAGCTCCGCAGAGAACACTGAAGCTTTCTTT; CDR3aa: CASSSAENTEAFF
v_gene: TRBV11-2; abundance: many; d_gene: NA; j_gene: TRBJ2-7; CDR3nt: TGTGCCAGCAGCTTAGGGGCTAGCGCGAGTGAGCAGTACTTC; CDR3aa: CASSLGASASEQYF
v_gene: TRBV7-3; abundance: NA; d_gene: NA; j_gene: TRBJ2-5; CDR3nt: TGTGCCAGCAGCTTATTTGCCGGCTTCCAAGAGACCCAGTACTTC; CDR3aa: CASSLFAGFQETQYF
v_gene: TRBV4-1; abundance: few; d_gene: NA; j_gene: TRBJ2-7; CDR3nt: TGCGCCAGCAGCCAAGAGGGAACGGGGATACTGAGCTCCTACGAGCAGTACTTC; CDR3aa: CASSQEGTGILSSYEQYF
v_gene: TRBV6-1; abundance: many; d_gene: NA; j_gene: TRBJ1-2; CDR3nt: TGTGCCAGCAGTTCATTCTACGGACTCTATGGCTACACCTTC; CDR3aa: CASSSFYGLYGYTF
v_gene: TRBV12-3/TRBV12-4; abundance: once; d_gene: TRBD1; j_gene: TRBJ2-1; CDR3nt: TGTGCCAGCAGACCGACAGGGGCCTACAATGAGCAGTTCTTC; CDR3aa: CASRPTGAYNEQFF
v_gene: TRBV7-4; abundance: NA; d_gene: NA; j_gene: TRBJ2-7; CDR3nt: TGTGCCAGCAGCTTAGGACCAAGCTCCTACGAGCAGTACTTC; CDR3aa: CASSLGPSSYEQYF
v_gene: TRBV10-1; abundance: few; d_gene: NA; j_gene: TRBJ2-5; CDR3nt: TGCGCCAGCAGTGTTAGGGACGGAACAGAGACCCAGTACTTC; CDR3aa: CASSVRDGTETQYF
v_gene: TRBV27; abundance: NA; d_gene: NA; j_gene: TRBJ2-1; CDR3nt: TGTGCCAGCAGTTCCCAGCGGTTGGGTGAGCAGTTCTTC; CDR3aa: CASSSQRLGEQFF
v_gene: TRBV6-4; abundance: NA; d_gene: NA; j_gene: TRBJ2-1; CDR3nt: TGTGCCAGCAGTGACGGGAACAGATACAATGAGCAGTTCTTC; CDR3aa: CASSDGNRYNEQFF
v_gene: TRBV7-3; abundance: NA; d_gene: NA; j_gene: TRBJ2-6; CDR3nt: TGTGCCAGCAGCTCTTCCCCTGGGGCCAACGTCCTGACTTTC; CDR3aa: CASSSSPGANVLTF
v_gene: TRBV28; abundance: many; d_gene: TRBD2; j_gene: TRBJ2-7; CDR3nt: TGTGCCAGCAGTAAGACTAGCGGGGTGACCTACGAGCAGTACTTC; CDR3aa: CASSKTSGVTYEQYF
v_gene: TRBV7-2; abundance: NA; d_gene: TRBD2; j_gene: TRBJ2-1; CDR3nt: TGTGCCAGCAGCCCCTTACTAGCGGGGGGCAACAATGAGCAGTTCTTC; CDR3aa: CASSPLLAGGNNEQFF
v_gene: TRBV10-1; abundance: few; d_gene: NA; j_gene: TRBJ2-1; CDR3nt: TGCGCCAGCAGTGAGTCGGGGAGTAACAATGAGCAGTTCTTC; CDR3aa: CASSESGSNNEQFF
v_gene: TRBV7-9; abundance: many; d_gene: NA; j_gene: TRBJ2-7; CDR3nt: TGTGCCAGCAGCCACCCGGGGCGGACCTACGAGCAGTACTTC; CDR3aa: CASSHPGRTYEQYF
v_gene: TRBV11-3; abundance: NA; d_gene: TRBD1; j_gene: TRBJ2-5; CDR3nt: TGTGCCAGCAGCTTAGGGGGACAGGTCCAAGAGACCCAGTACTTC; CDR3aa: CASSLGGQVQETQYF
v_gene: TRBV7-4; abundance: NA; d_gene: NA; j_gene: TRBJ2-7; CDR3nt: TGTGCCAGCAGCTCTACGCTCAAACGGGACTTATACGAGCAGTACTTC; CDR3aa: CASSSTLKRDLYEQYF
v_gene: TRBV5-1; abundance: NA; d_gene: TRBD2; j_gene: TRBJ2-3; CDR3nt: TGCGCCAGCAGCGAGACTAGCGGGGGGGTTGATACGCAGTATTTT; CDR3aa: CASSETSGGVDTQYF
v_gene: TRBV7-9; abundance: NA; d_gene: TRBD1; j_gene: TRBJ1-2; CDR3nt: TGTGCCAGCAGCTCCGGACAGGAAGATGGCTACACCTTC; CDR3aa: CASSSGQEDGYTF
v_gene: TRBV5-1; abundance: NA; d_gene: NA; j_gene: TRBJ2-7; CDR3nt: TGCGCCAGCAATCCCGGGACGGTGGGTCCCGAGCAGTACTTC; CDR3aa: CASNPGTVGPEQYF
v_gene: TRBV28; abundance: many; d_gene: TRBD1; j_gene: TRBJ2-3; CDR3nt: TGTGCCAGCAGTATCATAACAGGGGCAGATACGCAGTATTTT; CDR3aa: CASSIITGADTQYF
v_gene: TRBV7-9; abundance: NA; d_gene: NA; j_gene: TRBJ2-7; CDR3nt: TGTGCCAGCAGCTTTAAAGCCTACGAGCAGTACTTC; CDR3aa: CASSFKAYEQYF
v_gene: TRBV7-2; abundance: NA; d_gene: NA; j_gene: TRBJ2-5; CDR3nt: TGTGCCAGCAGCTCGAGGGGGATGGGAGAGACCCAGTACTTC; CDR3aa: CASSSRGMGETQYF
v_gene: TRBV7-8; abundance: NA; d_gene: TRBD2; j_gene: TRBJ2-7; CDR3nt: TGTGCCAGCAGCTTAAGGCTAGCGGGAGGTGATTACAATGAGCAGTACTTC; CDR3aa: CASSLRLAGGDYNEQYF